Below, one TCR beta chain is given with its context. Its antigen is not identified. This sample stems from a study of T cell responses to AZD1222 COVID-19 vaccine. Study results and limitations: Seropositive AZD1222 recipients at baseline numbered only five or six.

Using immunoSEQ multiplex PCR, the repertoire was profiled, and TCRdb retains in-frame clones only, with some absent. The top ten clones hold 16% of a sample with under 110,000 clones, roughly 87% of them seen once. Sequenced material: peripheral blood, taken on day 0 of AZD1222 vaccination. This receptor was obtained from an adult in good health.

The chain's CDR3 is CASSWGGRETQYF. CDR3 DNA: TGTGCCAGCAGCTGGGGGGGGCGAGAGACCCAGTACTTC. The chain recombines TRBV7-9 with TRBJ2-5, with D perhaps matching TRBD2 (7 bases). In germline, CDR1 is SEHNR, CDR2 FQNEAQ (reference sequence). This CDR3 is built from 13 residues. The V end was cut by 4 bases, the J end by 4 bases, with 10 bases between.